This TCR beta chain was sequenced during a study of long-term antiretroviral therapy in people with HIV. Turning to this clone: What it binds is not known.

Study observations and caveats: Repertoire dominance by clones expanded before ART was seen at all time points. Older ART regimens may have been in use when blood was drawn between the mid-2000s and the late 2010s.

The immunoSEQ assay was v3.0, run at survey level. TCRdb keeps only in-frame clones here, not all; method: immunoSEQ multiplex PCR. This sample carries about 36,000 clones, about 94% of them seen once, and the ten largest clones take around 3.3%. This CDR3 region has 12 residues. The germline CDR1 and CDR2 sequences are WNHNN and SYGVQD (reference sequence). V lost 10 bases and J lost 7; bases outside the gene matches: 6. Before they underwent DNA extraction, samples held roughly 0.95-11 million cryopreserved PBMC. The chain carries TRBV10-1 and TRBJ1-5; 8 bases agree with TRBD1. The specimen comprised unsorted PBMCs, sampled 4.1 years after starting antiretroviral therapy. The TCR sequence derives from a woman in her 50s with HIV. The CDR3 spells CATGQGEQPQHF. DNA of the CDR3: TGCGCCACTGGACAGGGAGAACAGCCCCAGCATTTT.